Sequencing of this TCR beta chain was carried out in a study of a mutant IDH1 vaccine in newly diagnosed glioma. The time point denotes: week 35, safety follow-up. It was 300 ug of mutant IDH1 20-mer peptide that made up each vaccine dose, given with topical imiquimod. There are 14 residues in the CDR3. Germline V gene sequence: CDR1 SNHLY, CDR2 FYNNEI. With 4 bases removed from V and 7 bases from J, the gap between germline ends came to 17 bases. With respect to this clone: Its antigen is still unknown.

Assay used: immunoSEQ multiplex PCR; TCRdb lists only in-frame clones, some missing. The sample records some 47,000 clones, about 76% being singletons. The specimen comprised PBMCs, sampled from a glioma patient whose treatment included an IDH1 peptide vaccine. This sequence joins TRBV2 and TRBJ2-7; a weak D match, TRBD2 (5 bases). This sequence originates from a woman aged 40 to 50 with glioma. Some clones in this sample may be carry-over from other donors' samples. The CDR3 reads CASSGPDRRGEQYF. The CDR3 DNA follows: TGTGCCAGCAGTGGACCCGACCGCCGCGGGGAGCAGTACTTC.